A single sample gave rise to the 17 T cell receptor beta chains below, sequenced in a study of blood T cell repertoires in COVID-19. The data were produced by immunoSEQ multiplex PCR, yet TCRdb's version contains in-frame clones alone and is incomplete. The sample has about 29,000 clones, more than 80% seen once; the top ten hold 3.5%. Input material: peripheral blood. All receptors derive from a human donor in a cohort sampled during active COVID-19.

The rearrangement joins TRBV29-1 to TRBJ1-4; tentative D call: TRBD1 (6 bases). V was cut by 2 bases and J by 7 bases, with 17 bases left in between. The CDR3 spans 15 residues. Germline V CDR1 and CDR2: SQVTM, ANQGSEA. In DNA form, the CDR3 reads TGCAGCGTTGAACGTGAGGGGGGGGATGGTGAAAAACTGTTTTTT. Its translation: CSVEREGGDGEKLFF.

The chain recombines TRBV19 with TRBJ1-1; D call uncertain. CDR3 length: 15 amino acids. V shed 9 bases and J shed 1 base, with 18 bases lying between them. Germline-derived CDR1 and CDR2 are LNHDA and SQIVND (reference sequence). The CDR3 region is CASNGLGGKNTEAFF. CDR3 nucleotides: TGTGCCAGCAATGGCCTGGGAGGGAAGAACACTGAAGCTTTCTTT.

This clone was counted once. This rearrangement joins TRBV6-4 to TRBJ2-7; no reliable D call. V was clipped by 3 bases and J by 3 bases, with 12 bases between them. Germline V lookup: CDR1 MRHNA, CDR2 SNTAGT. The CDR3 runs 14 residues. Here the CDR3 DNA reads TGTGCCAGCAGTGAAATGGCCCGTAACTACGAGCAGTACTTC. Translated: CASSEMARNYEQYF.

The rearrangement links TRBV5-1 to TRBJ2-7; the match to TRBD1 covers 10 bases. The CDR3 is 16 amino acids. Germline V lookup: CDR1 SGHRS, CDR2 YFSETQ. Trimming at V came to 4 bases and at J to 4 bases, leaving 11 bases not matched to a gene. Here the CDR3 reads CASSQNLGDRGYEQYF. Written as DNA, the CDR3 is TGCGCCAGCAGCCAGAACCTCGGGGACAGGGGATACGAGCAGTACTTC.

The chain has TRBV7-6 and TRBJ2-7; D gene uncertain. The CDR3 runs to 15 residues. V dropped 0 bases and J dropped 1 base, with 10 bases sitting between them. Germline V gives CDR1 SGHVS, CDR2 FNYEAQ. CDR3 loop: CASSLATESSYEQYF. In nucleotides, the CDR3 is TGTGCCAGCAGCTTAGCAACGGAGAGTTCCTACGAGCAGTACTTC.

The CDR3 sequence is CASSQAGGRDEQYF. CDR3 coding DNA: TGTGCCAGCAGCCAAGCCGGGGGAAGAGACGAGCAGTACTTC. V gene TRBV3-1 (or the pseudogene TRBV3-2) combines with J gene TRBJ2-7; possible D gene TRBD2, 6 bases. The CDR3 is made up of 14 amino acids. The germline CDR1 and CDR2 sequences are LGHDT and YNNKEL (reference sequence). V gave up 1 base and J gave up 5 bases, with 12 bases separating them.

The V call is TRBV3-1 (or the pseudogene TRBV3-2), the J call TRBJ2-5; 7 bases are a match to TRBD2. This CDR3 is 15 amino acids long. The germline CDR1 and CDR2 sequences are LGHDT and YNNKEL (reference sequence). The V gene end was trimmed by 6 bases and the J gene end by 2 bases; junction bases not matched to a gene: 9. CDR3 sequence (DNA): TGTGCCAGCAGGCCCCCAACTAGCGTACAAGAGACCCAGTACTTC. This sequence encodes CASRPPTSVQETQYF.

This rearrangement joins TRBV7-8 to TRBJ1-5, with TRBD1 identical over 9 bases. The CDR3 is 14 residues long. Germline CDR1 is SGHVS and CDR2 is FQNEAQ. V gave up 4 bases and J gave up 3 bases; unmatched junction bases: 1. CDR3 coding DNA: TGTGCCAGCAGCTCACAGGGGGCCAATCAGCCCCAGCATTTT. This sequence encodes CASSSQGANQPQHF.

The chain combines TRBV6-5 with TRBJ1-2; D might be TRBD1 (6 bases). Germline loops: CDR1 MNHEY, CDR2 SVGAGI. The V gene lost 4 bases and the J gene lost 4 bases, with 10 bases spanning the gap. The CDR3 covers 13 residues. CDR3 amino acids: CASSSQGSYGYTF. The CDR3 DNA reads TGTGCCAGCAGTTCCCAGGGGTCCTATGGCTACACCTTC.

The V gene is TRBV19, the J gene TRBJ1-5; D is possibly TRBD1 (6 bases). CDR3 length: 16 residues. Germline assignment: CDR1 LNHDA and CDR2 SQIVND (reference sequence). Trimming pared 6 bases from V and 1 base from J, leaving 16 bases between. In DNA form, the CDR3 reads TGTGCCAGTAGGCTACAGGGCCCGACGAGCAATCAGCCCCAGCATTTT. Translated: CASRLQGPTSNQPQHF.

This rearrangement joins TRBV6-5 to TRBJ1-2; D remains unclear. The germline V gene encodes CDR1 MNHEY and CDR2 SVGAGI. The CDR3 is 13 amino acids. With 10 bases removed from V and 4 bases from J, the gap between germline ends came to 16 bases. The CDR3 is CATGQESFYGYTF. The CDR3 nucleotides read TGTGCCACTGGGCAGGAAAGTTTCTATGGCTACACCTTC.

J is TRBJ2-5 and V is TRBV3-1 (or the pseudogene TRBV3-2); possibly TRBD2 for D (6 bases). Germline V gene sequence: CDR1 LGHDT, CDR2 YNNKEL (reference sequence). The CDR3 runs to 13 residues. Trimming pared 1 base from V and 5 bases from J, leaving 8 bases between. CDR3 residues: CASSQGLGETQYF. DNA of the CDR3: TGTGCCAGCAGCCAAGGACTAGGGGAGACCCAGTACTTC.

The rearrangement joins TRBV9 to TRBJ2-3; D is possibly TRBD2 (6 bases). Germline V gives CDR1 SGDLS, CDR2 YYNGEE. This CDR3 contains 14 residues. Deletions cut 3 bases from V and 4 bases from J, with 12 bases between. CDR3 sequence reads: CASSGEGGADTQYF. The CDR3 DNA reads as TGTGCCAGCAGCGGAGAGGGCGGGGCAGATACGCAGTATTTT. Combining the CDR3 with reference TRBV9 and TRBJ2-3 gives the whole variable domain DSGVTQTPKHLITATGQRVTLRCSPRSGDLSVYWYQQSLDQGLQFLIQYYNGEERAKGNILERFSAQQFPDLHSELNLSSLELGDSALYFCASSGEGGADTQYFGPGTRLTVL.

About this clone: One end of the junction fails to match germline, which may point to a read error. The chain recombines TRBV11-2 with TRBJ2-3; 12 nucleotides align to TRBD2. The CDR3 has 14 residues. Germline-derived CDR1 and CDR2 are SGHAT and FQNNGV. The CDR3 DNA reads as TGTGCCAGCACCTTAGGACTAGCGGGGGATACGCAGTATTTT. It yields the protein CASTLGLAGDTQYF.

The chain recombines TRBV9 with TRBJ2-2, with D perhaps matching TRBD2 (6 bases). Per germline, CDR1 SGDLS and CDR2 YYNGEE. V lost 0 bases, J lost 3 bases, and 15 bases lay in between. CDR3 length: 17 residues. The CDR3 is CASSVGTGGLDTGELFF. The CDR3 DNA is TGTGCCAGCAGCGTAGGGACCGGGGGACTCGACACCGGGGAGCTGTTTTTT.

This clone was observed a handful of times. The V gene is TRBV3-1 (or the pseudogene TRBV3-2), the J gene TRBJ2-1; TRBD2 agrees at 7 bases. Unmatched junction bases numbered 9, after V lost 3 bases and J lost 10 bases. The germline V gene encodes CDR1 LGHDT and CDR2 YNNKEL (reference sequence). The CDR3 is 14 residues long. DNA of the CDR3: TGTGCCAGCAGCCAGAGCGGGGAGCCTCGGGAGCAGTTCTTC. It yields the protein CASSQSGEPREQFF.

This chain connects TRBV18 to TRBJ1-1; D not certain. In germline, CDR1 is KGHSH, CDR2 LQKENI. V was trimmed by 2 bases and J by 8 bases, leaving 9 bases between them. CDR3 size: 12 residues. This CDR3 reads CASSPNSLEAFF. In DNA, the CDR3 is TGTGCCAGCTCACCAAACAGCTTGGAAGCTTTCTTT.